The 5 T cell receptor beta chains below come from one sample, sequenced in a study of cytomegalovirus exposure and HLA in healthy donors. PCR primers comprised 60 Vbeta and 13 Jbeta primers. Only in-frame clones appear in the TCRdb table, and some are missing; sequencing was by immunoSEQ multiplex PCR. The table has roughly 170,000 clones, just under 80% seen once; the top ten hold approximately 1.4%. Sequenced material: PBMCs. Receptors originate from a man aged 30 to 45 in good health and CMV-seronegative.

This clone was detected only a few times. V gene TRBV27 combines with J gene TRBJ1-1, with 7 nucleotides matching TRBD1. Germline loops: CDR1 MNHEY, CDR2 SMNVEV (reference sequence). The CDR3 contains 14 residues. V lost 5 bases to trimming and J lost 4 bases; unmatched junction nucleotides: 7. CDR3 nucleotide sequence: TGTGCCAGCAGTGCCAGACAGGGAATCACTGAAGCTTTCTTT. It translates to CASSARQGITEAFF.

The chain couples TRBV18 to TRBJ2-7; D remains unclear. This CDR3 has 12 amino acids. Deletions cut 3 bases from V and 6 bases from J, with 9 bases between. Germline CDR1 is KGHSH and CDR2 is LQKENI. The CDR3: CASSPPTGEQYF. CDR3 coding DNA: TGTGCCAGCTCACCTCCCACGGGCGAGCAGTACTTC.

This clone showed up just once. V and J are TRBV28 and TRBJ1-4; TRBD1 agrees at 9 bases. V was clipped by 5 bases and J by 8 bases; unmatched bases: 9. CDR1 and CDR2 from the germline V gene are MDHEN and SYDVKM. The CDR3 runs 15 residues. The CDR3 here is CASSTYRGPGEKLFF. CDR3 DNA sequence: TGTGCCAGCAGTACGTACAGGGGGCCGGGGGAAAAACTGTTTTTT.

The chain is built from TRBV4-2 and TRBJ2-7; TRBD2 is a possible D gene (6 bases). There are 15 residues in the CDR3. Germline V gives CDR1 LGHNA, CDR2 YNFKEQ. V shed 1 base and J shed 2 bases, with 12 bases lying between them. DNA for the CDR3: TGTGCCAGCAGCCAAGGGGACTCCTCGGCCTACGAGCAGTACTTC. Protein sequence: CASSQGDSSAYEQYF.

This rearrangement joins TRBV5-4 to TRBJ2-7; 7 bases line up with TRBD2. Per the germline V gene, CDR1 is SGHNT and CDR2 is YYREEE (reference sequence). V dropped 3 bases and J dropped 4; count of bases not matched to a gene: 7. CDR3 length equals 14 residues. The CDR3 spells CASSSTSPLYEQYF. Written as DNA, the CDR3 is TGTGCCAGCAGCTCGACTAGCCCGCTGTACGAGCAGTACTTC.